The rows below give T cell receptor beta chains drawn from one sample of a study of shared clonotypes between healthy human individuals. Assay: immunoSEQ multiplex PCR; the TCRdb copy retains only in-frame clones and omits some. This sample has 1,500,000 or so clones, with 98% found just once. Sequenced material: naive CD4+ T cells sorted from blood. The origin of the receptors is a man under 40 in good health. CDR3s include the opening cysteine and the closing phenylalanine or tryptophan. A D gene is named only where the DNA matches it firmly. Some rows have no size entry. The others give once, few or many, or a class for an expanded clone.

CDR3 DNA	CDR3 protein	V gene	D gene	J gene	clone size
TGTGCCAGTAGTACGTTGCCGGGACAGGGAGTGCAGTACTTC	CASSTLPGQGVQYF	TRBV19	TRBD1	TRBJ2-7	NA
TGTGCTAGTGGTTTGGCCCCGGGACAGGCTAACACTGAAGCTTTCTTT	CASGLAPGQANTEAFF	TRBV12-5	TRBD1	TRBJ1-1	NA
TGTGCCAGCAGCTTACTGCTAGCGGGAGGGACCGAGCAGTACTTC	CASSLLLAGGTEQYF	TRBV7-8	TRBD2	TRBJ2-7	NA
TGTGCCAGCACCTACCAAGGGGTAGCGGGAGTCCACGAGCAGTACTTC	CASTYQGVAGVHEQYF	TRBV27	TRBD2	TRBJ2-7	NA
TGTGCCAGCAGCCGCCGTCCCGATACGCAGTATTTT	CASSRRPDTQYF	TRBV6-9	NA	TRBJ2-3	NA
TGTGCCAGCAGCTTAACCGGGGCTAATAATGAAAAACTGTTTTTT	CASSLTGANNEKLFF	TRBV7-9	NA	TRBJ1-4	NA
TGCGCCAGCAGCCCAGGGACTGGCTCTGGGGCCAACGTCCTGACTTTC	CASSPGTGSGANVLTF	TRBV4-3	NA	TRBJ2-6	NA
TGTGCCAGCAGAGCCGGGAAAATACGGGCTGAAGCTTTCTTT	CASRAGKIRAEAFF	TRBV6-5	NA	TRBJ1-1	NA
TGTGCCAGCAGCAAAAAGACAGGGGACTCTGGAAACACCATATATTTT	CASSKKTGDSGNTIYF	TRBV7-2	TRBD1	TRBJ1-3	NA
TGTGCCAGCAGTGAAGTCGGCCAAGAGACCCAGTACTTC	CASSEVGQETQYF	TRBV2	NA	TRBJ2-5	NA
TGCGCCAGCAGCAAAACACTCCGGGACACCACCTACGAGCAGTACTTC	CASSKTLRDTTYEQYF	TRBV5-1	NA	TRBJ2-7	NA
TGTGCCAGCAGCTTGGATGGCGGGAGCTACAATGAGCAGTTCTTC	CASSLDGGSYNEQFF	TRBV5-4	TRBD2	TRBJ2-1	NA
TGTGCCTGGAGTGGGGGACTAGCGGGGTACAATGAGCAGTTCTTC	CAWSGGLAGYNEQFF	TRBV30	TRBD2	TRBJ2-1	NA
TGTGCCAGCAGCCAAAGCCGACAGGCCAACTATGGCTACACCTTC	CASSQSRQANYGYTF	TRBV7-9	NA	TRBJ1-2	once
TGCAGCGTTAGAGGAACGATCTACAATGAGCAGTTCTTC	CSVRGTIYNEQFF	TRBV29-1	NA	TRBJ2-1	NA
TGCGCCAGCAGCTTCGTGGCGGACTCCTACGAGCAGTACTTC	CASSFVADSYEQYF	TRBV4-1	NA	TRBJ2-7	NA
TGTGCCAGCACCGCACTGCCGTGGCAGAACTATGGCTACACCTTC	CASTALPWQNYGYTF	TRBV9	NA	TRBJ1-2	NA
TGTGCCACCCAACGGGGGCAGGGGAGTGAGGTTGAAGCTTTCTTT	CATQRGQGSEVEAFF	TRBV15	NA	TRBJ1-1	NA
TGTGCCAGCAGCTCCGGACAGGGGGCTTCGGATGGCTACACCTTC	CASSSGQGASDGYTF	TRBV5-4	TRBD1	TRBJ1-2	NA
TGTGCCAGCAGTTTACCCGGACTAGCGACCCAAACCGGGGAGCTGTTTTTT	CASSLPGLATQTGELFF	TRBV5-6	TRBD2	TRBJ2-2	NA
TGTGCCACCAGCAGAGTTGCGGGAGTCAATAACTGGGCCTACGAGCAGTACTTC	CATSRVAGVNNWAYEQYF	TRBV15	TRBD2	TRBJ2-7	NA
TGCAGCGCCCGGACAGGGGGAAACACTGAAGCTTTCTTT	CSARTGGNTEAFF	TRBV29-1	TRBD1	TRBJ1-1	NA